These T cell receptor beta chains were read from a single sample in a study of blood T cell repertoires in COVID-19. Clones were read by immunoSEQ multiplex PCR, and TCRdb kept only the in-frame ones, dropping some. The sample contains 71,000 or so clones, over 75% of which appear only once. Sequenced: peripheral blood. Receptor source: a man aged 50-60 years with acute or convalescent COVID-19. The CDR3 runs from the conserved cysteine through the conserved F or W. The D gene is left open where the match is weak. Size values are once, few and many counts, or a class for expanded clones, and some rows have none.

clone_size j_call d_call v_call cdr3_aa cdr3_nt
once TRBJ1-4 . TRBV19 CASSRGGLGGEKLFF TGTGCCAGTAGTAGGGGTGGATTAGGAGGAGAAAAACTGTTTTTT
. TRBJ2-7 TRBD2 TRBV28 CASSPPGLAVSYEQYF TGTGCCAGCAGTCCCCCAGGGCTAGCGGTCTCCTACGAGCAGTACTTC
. TRBJ2-7 TRBD1 TRBV7-8 CASSPPGQGANEQYF TGTGCCAGCAGCCCGCCGGGACAGGGCGCCAACGAGCAGTACTTC
. TRBJ1-6 TRBD1 TRBV6-5 CASSFSTGASAPLHF TGTGCCAGCAGTTTTTCGACAGGGGCCTCGGCACCCCTCCACTTT
. TRBJ1-4 . TRBV10-3 CAISESRERSISVF TGTGCCATCAGTGAGTCGAGGGAACGGTCCATCTCGGTTTTT
. TRBJ1-6 TRBD1 TRBV7-8 CASSSDRGANSPLHF TGTGCCAGCAGCTCGGACAGGGGGGCAAATTCACCCCTCCACTTT
. TRBJ1-2 . TRBV4-3 CASRPGYGYTF TGCGCCAGCAGACCAGGCTATGGCTACACCTTC
. TRBJ1-2 . TRBV13 CASSLGGFGYGYTF TGTGCCAGCAGCCTCGGGGGATTCGGCTATGGCTACACCTTC
. TRBJ2-4 TRBD1 TRBV3-1/TRBV3-2 CASSQGTGVVRNIQYF TGTGCCAGCAGCCAAGGGACAGGTGTAGTGCGGAACATTCAGTACTTC
. TRBJ2-2 TRBD1 TRBV18 CASSQSGQGAGGELFF TGTGCCAGCTCCCAGAGCGGACAGGGGGCCGGCGGGGAGCTGTTTTTT
. TRBJ1-3 . TRBV29-1 CSVRDRRSGNTIYF TGCAGCGTGAGAGACAGGAGATCTGGAAACACCATATATTTT
once TRBJ2-5 TRBD1 TRBV2 CASSPIRQGVKTQYF TGTGCCAGCAGCCCGATTAGACAGGGGGTAAAGACCCAGTACTTC
. TRBJ1-5 . TRBV6-5 CASSLGGERNQPQHF TGTGCCAGCAGTTTGGGCGGGGAGAGGAATCAGCCCCAGCATTTT
. TRBJ1-1 TRBD1 TRBV30 CAWRYPGGWATEAFF TGTGCCTGGAGATATCCAGGGGGCTGGGCCACTGAAGCTTTCTTT
. TRBJ1-5 . TRBV28 CASSLIGGGQPVDQPQHF TGTGCCAGCAGTTTAATTGGGGGCGGGCAGCCAGTCGATCAGCCCCAGCATTTT
. TRBJ1-2 TRBD1 TRBV6-1 CASSEPGTVNYGYTF TGTGCCAGCAGTGAACCAGGGACAGTCAACTATGGCTACACCTTC
. TRBJ2-5 TRBD2 TRBV28 CASSFGGLAGPGETQYF TGTGCCAGCAGTTTTGGTGGGCTAGCGGGTCCAGGAGAGACCCAGTACTTC
. TRBJ2-7 . TRBV14 CASSQGWQGYEQYF TGTGCCAGCAGCCAAGGGTGGCAGGGCTACGAGCAGTACTTC
. TRBJ1-1 TRBD1 TRBV27 CASSPRQGAFTEAFF TGTGCCAGCAGTCCGCGGCAGGGGGCATTCACTGAAGCTTTCTTT
. TRBJ1-5 TRBD1 TRBV19 CASSRSGGKGSNQPQHF TGTGCCAGTAGTAGATCAGGGGGAAAAGGGAGCAATCAGCCCCAGCATTTT
. TRBJ2-7 . TRBV28 CASSLGSYEQYF TGTGCCAGCAGTTTAGGGAGCTACGAGCAGTACTTC
. TRBJ1-1 . TRBV5-6 CASSLGIRSTEAFF TGTGCCAGCAGCTTGGGGATTCGGAGTACTGAAGCTTTCTTT
few TRBJ2-2 . TRBV12-3/TRBV12-4 CASRRQDTGELFF TGTGCCAGCAGGAGACAGGACACCGGGGAGCTGTTTTTT
. TRBJ2-1 . TRBV9 CASSPSAGAGQFF TGTGCCAGCAGCCCCTCGGCGGGGGCCGGGCAGTTCTTC
. TRBJ2-7 TRBD1 TRBV3-1/TRBV3-2 CASSQEDRGNNSYEQYF TGTGCCAGCAGCCAAGAAGACAGGGGAAACAACTCCTACGAGCAGTACTTC
. TRBJ1-4 . TRBV28 CASSKGATNEKLFF TGTGCCAGCAGTAAGGGGGCAACTAATGAAAAACTGTTTTTT
. TRBJ1-5 . TRBV7-9 CASSLELGAINQPQHF TGTGCCAGCAGCTTAGAGTTGGGGGCAATCAATCAGCCCCAGCATTTT
. TRBJ1-2 TRBD1 TRBV9 CASSGGQGAWGYTF TGTGCCAGCAGCGGCGGACAGGGGGCTTGGGGCTACACCTTC
. TRBJ2-1 . TRBV7-8 CASSREEGEQFF TGTGCCAGCAGCCGCGAGGAAGGTGAGCAGTTCTTC
. TRBJ1-5 . TRBV29-1 CSVETERYSNQPQHF TGCAGCGTTGAGACTGAGAGGTATAGCAATCAGCCCCAGCATTTT
. TRBJ2-2 . TRBV6-2/TRBV6-3 CASSPGWRGGKRTGELFF TGTGCCAGCAGCCCAGGTTGGAGGGGGGGAAAGAGGACCGGGGAGCTGTTTTTT
. TRBJ2-1 . TRBV6-2/TRBV6-3 CASSQTGEREQFF TGTGCCAGCAGCCAGACAGGCGAAAGGGAGCAGTTCTTC
. TRBJ1-1 TRBD1 TRBV7-9 CASSAGGYTEAFF TGTGCCAGCAGCGCAGGGGGTTACACTGAAGCTTTCTTT
. TRBJ2-5 TRBD2 TRBV5-1 CASSLVLAGGETQYF TGCGCCAGCAGCTTGGTGCTAGCGGGAGGAGAGACCCAGTACTTC
. TRBJ1-5 . TRBV18 CASSPGGNSNQPQHF TGTGCCAGCTCACCAGGAGGTAATAGCAATCAGCCCCAGCATTTT
few TRBJ1-1 TRBD1 TRBV23-1 CASSPGQGLPNTEAFF TGCGCCAGCAGCCCGGGACAGGGGCTCCCGAACACTGAAGCTTTCTTT
. TRBJ1-3 . TRBV5-6 CASSLAAEYSGNTIYF TGTGCCAGCAGCTTGGCGGCGGAATACTCTGGAAACACCATATATTTT
. TRBJ1-5 TRBD1 TRBV28 CASLDRGLSGNQPQHF TGTGCCAGCTTGGACAGGGGGCTTAGTGGCAATCAGCCCCAGCATTTT
once TRBJ1-3 TRBD1 TRBV7-2 CASSRQPWTGASSGNTIYF TGTGCCAGCAGCCGCCAGCCTTGGACAGGGGCGAGCTCTGGAAACACCATATATTTT
. TRBJ2-1 TRBD2 TRBV12-3/TRBV12-4 CASSTTSGGEQFF TGTGCCAGCAGCACAACTAGCGGGGGGGAGCAGTTCTTC
. TRBJ1-2 . TRBV19 CASSSTGYGYTF TGTGCCAGTAGTTCCACAGGATATGGCTACACCTTC
. TRBJ2-7 TRBD2 TRBV28 CASRTGGGLGHEQYF TGTGCCAGCAGAACCGGGGGAGGGCTCGGCCACGAGCAGTACTTC
. TRBJ2-7 . TRBV5-8 CASSTTDSYEQYF TGTGCCAGCAGCACGACAGATTCCTACGAGCAGTACTTC
. TRBJ1-6 . TRBV11-2 CASSSSGVSPLHF TGTGCCAGCAGCAGCTCAGGGGTTTCACCCCTCCACTTT
. TRBJ2-5 TRBD2 TRBV5-1 CASSSLPLEREGGETQYF TGCGCCAGCAGCTCACTACCCCTAGAGCGGGAGGGAGGAGAGACCCAGTACTTC
. TRBJ2-7 . TRBV19 CASSTRQESPFSYEQYF TGTGCCAGTAGTACCCGACAGGAGAGCCCCTTCTCCTACGAGCAGTACTTC
once TRBJ1-1 . TRBV5-5 CASSFPGGTEAFF TGTGCCAGCAGCTTTCCGGGGGGCACTGAAGCTTTCTTT
. TRBJ1-3 . TRBV18 CASSPPERMAGNTIYF TGTGCCAGCTCACCACCTGAGCGGATGGCTGGAAACACCATATATTTT
. TRBJ2-7 . TRBV7-2 CASSFERVREYEQYF TGTGCCAGCAGCTTCGAACGGGTCAGGGAATACGAGCAGTACTTC
once TRBJ2-7 TRBD1 TRBV7-8 CASSSTGTDYEQYF TGTGCCAGCAGCTCAACCGGGACAGACTACGAGCAGTACTTC